The 26 T cell receptor beta chains in this list originate from one sample, sequenced in a study of cytomegalovirus exposure and HLA in healthy donors. 60 Vbeta and 13 Jbeta primers were used in PCR. Here immunoSEQ multiplex PCR was the method, and the copy in TCRdb shows in-frame clones only, minus some. The listing contains approximately 79,000 clones. Sequencing was carried out using PBMCs. These receptors were taken from a boy aged 5-17 years in good health and CMV-seronegative.

The chain carries TRBV9 and TRBJ2-1; 9 bases map to TRBD1. Germline V gene data show CDR1 as SGDLS and CDR2 as YYNGEE. The CDR3 spans 16 residues. J gave up 6 bases and V 0 bases, and 7 bases lay outside the gene matches. The CDR3 DNA sequence: TGTGCCAGCAGCGTAGACCCCGGGACAGGGTCCAATGAGCAGTTCTTC. Its protein is CASSVDPGTGSNEQFF.

J is TRBJ2-1 and V is TRBV25-1; a weak D match, TRBD1 (5 bases). V lost 3 bases and J 5 bases, leaving 14 bases between the germline ends. Germline V gene data show CDR1 as MGHDK and CDR2 as SYGVNS. This CDR3 has 15 amino acids. In DNA form, the CDR3 reads TGTGCCAGCAGTGACCAGGGCTATGTGAACAATGAGCAGTTCTTC. Amino acids: CASSDQGYVNNEQFF.

J is TRBJ1-5 and V is TRBV12-2. TRBV12-2 is assigned pseudogene status. This CDR3 spans 15 amino acids. CDR3 region: CASRPPMLTGQPQHF. The CDR3 DNA sequence: TGTGCAAGTCGCCCACCGATGCTCACGGGACAGCCCCAGCATTTT.

This chain uses TRBV5-5 with TRBJ2-1; D remains ambiguous. CDR1 is SGHKS, CDR2 YYEKEE, per germline (reference sequence). The germline V and J ends were trimmed by 5 bases and 8 bases, with 17 bases remaining between them. The CDR3 runs 14 residues. The CDR3 loop reads CASRRVLQLDEQFF. The CDR3 DNA reads TGTGCCAGCAGACGGGTCCTGCAGCTAGATGAGCAGTTCTTC.

The chain is built from TRBV30 and TRBJ1-2, with a tentative D call TRBD1 (5 bases). The CDR3 totals 14 residues. V lost 1 base to trimming and J lost 6 bases, with 15 bases between them. Germline V gene sequence: CDR1 GTSNPN, CDR2 SVGIG (reference sequence). CDR3 loop: CAWSGGGGGDGYTF. CDR3 DNA: TGTGCCTGGAGTGGGGGAGGTGGGGGTGATGGCTACACCTTC.

The rearrangement joins TRBV27 to TRBJ1-1, with D tentatively TRBD1 (5 bases). Germline V gene lookup returns CDR1 MNHEY and CDR2 SMNVEV (reference sequence). Trimming stripped 0 bases from V and 11 bases from J, with 10 bases between. The length of the CDR3 is 12 residues. For the CDR3, the DNA is TGTGCCAGCAGTTTATCCGGAGGGACGGCTTTCTTT. This gives the protein CASSLSGGTAFF.

J is TRBJ1-1 and V is TRBV18; D uncertain. The CDR3 loop spans 14 amino acids. Trimming removed 6 bases at V and 0 bases at J, with 11 bases between. Germline loops: CDR1 KGHSH, CDR2 LQKENI. In nucleotides, the CDR3 is TGTGCCAGCTCGCCGGTAAGCATGAACACTGAAGCTTTCTTT. Translating it yields CASSPVSMNTEAFF.

The chain carries TRBV25-1 and TRBJ2-7, with TRBD1 matching over 8 bases. Germline CDR1 and CDR2: MGHDK and SYGVNS. Trimming at V came to 5 bases and at J to 0 bases, leaving 12 bases not matched to a gene. The CDR3 totals 17 residues. CDR3 region: CASSPTRGQGVSYEQYF. DNA for the CDR3: TGTGCCAGCAGTCCCACACGAGGACAGGGAGTCTCCTACGAGCAGTACTTC.

The chain carries TRBV30 and TRBJ1-1; 9 bases map to TRBD1. CDR3 size: 14 residues. V trimming: 5 bases; J trimming: 9 bases; junction bases outside the gene matches: 13. Germline V gene lookup returns CDR1 GTSNPN and CDR2 SVGIG (reference sequence). CDR3 sequence reads: CAWGATDRGTKAFF. The CDR3 bases are TGTGCCTGGGGTGCCACGGACAGGGGCACCAAAGCTTTCTTT.

This rearrangement joins TRBV19 to TRBJ1-5, with 7 positions matching TRBD1. The junction had 10 bases not matched to a gene; V was cut back by 10 bases and J by 4 bases. Per the germline V gene, CDR1 is LNHDA and CDR2 is SQIVND (reference sequence). This CDR3 is built from 14 residues. Here the CDR3 reads CATATGMENQPQHF. The CDR3 DNA follows: TGTGCCACCGCGACAGGGATGGAAAATCAGCCCCAGCATTTT. Full variable domain (missing parts from reference TRBV19 and TRBJ1-5): DGGITQSPKYLFRKEGQNVTLSCEQNLNHDAMYWYRQDPGQGLRLIYYSQIVNDFQKGDIAEGYSVSREKKESFPLTVTSAQKNPTAFYLCATATGMENQPQHFGDGTRLSIL.

This chain connects TRBV5-1 to TRBJ2-3; 11 bases map to TRBD2. CDR1 is SGHRS, CDR2 YFSETQ, per germline. The CDR3 extends over 16 amino acids. The V segment lost 3 bases and the J segment 4 bases; nucleotides outside the gene matches: 7. The CDR3 DNA sequence: TGCGCCAGCAGCTCCCATCTAGCGGGAGGAGCAGATACGCAGTATTTT. Its protein product is CASSSHLAGGADTQYF.

The chain joins TRBV6-5 to TRBJ1-2; 9 bases line up with TRBD1. V was pared by 1 base and J by 1 base, with 4 bases of the junction left unmatched. The length of the CDR3 is 16 residues. Germline loops: CDR1 MNHEY, CDR2 SVGAGI. CDR3 coding DNA: TGTGCCAGCAGTTACTTGGGACAGGGCGGTAACTATGGCTACACCTTC. Its protein is CASSYLGQGGNYGYTF.

The chain joins TRBV5-1 to TRBJ2-7; 9 bases align to TRBD2. Germline values: CDR1 SGHRS, CDR2 YFSETQ. The CDR3 has 17 residues. Trimming took 4 bases from V and 0 from J; bases not matched to a gene: 11. In DNA form, the CDR3 reads TGCGCCAGCAGCCTGGGACTAGCCAGCTTGATCTCCTACGAGCAGTACTTC. Its translation is CASSLGLASLISYEQYF.

The chain recombines TRBV28 with TRBJ1-3, with D uncertain. V was clipped by 3 bases and J by 0 bases, with 3 bases between them. CDR1 and CDR2 (germline): MDHEN, SYDVKM. The CDR3 is 13 residues long. The CDR3 sequence is CASSLSSGNTIYF. CDR3 in DNA: TGTGCCAGCAGTTTGAGCTCTGGAAACACCATATATTTT. The complete variable domain, with remaining parts taken from reference TRBV28 and TRBJ1-3, reads DVKVTQSSRYLVKRTGEKVFLECVQDMDHENMFWYRQDPGLGLRLIYFSYDVKMKEKGDIPEGYSVSREKKERFSLILESASTNQTSMYLCASSLSSGNTIYFGEGSWLTVV.

V usage is TRBV5-1 and J usage is TRBJ2-7; 7 positions match TRBD1. V gave up 4 bases and J gave up 4 bases; unmatched junction bases: 8. Germline CDR1 SGHRS, CDR2 YFSETQ. The CDR3 is 14 residues long. CDR3 DNA sequence: TGCGCCAGCAGCCCGGGACAGAGGATATACGAGCAGTACTTC. Residues: CASSPGQRIYEQYF.

The rearrangement uses TRBV11-2 and TRBJ1-1, with a tentative D call TRBD1 (5 bases). The germline gives CDR1 SGHAT, CDR2 FQNNGV. V was trimmed by 3 bases and J by 8 bases, leaving 10 bases between them. The CDR3 runs to 12 residues. CDR3 nucleotides: TGTGCCAGCAGCTTGGACCGGGGGGAAGCTTTCTTT. This codes for CASSLDRGEAFF.

This rearrangement joins TRBV7-9 to TRBJ2-5; possible D gene TRBD1, 5 bases. Germline V gene sequence: CDR1 SEHNR, CDR2 FQNEAQ (reference sequence). CDR3 length equals 16 residues. The V end was cut by 5 bases, the J end by 2 bases, with 18 bases between. The CDR3 here is CASSPPGLGPQETQYF. The CDR3, as DNA: TGTGCCAGCAGCCCCCCTGGTCTGGGGCCACAAGAGACCCAGTACTTC.

The DNA of the CDR3 is TGTGCCAGCTCACGGACAGGGGGCACTGAAGCTTTCTTT. As protein: CASSRTGGTEAFF. V gene TRBV18 combines with J gene TRBJ1-1, with TRBD1 matching 10 bases. CDR1 is KGHSH and CDR2 is LQKENI in the germline V gene. CDR3 length equals 13 residues. V gave up 4 bases and J gave up 4 bases; unmatched junction bases: 0.

The chain uses TRBV6-1 and TRBJ1-2, with a weak D call TRBD1 (6 bases). This CDR3 is 13 amino acids long. Trimming stripped 5 bases from V and 4 bases from J, with 11 bases between. Per germline, CDR1 MNHNS and CDR2 SASEGT. In nucleotides, the CDR3 is TGTGCCAGCAGTCCAGGGGCTAGCTATGGCTACACCTTC. It encodes CASSPGASYGYTF.

The chain uses TRBV19 and TRBJ1-6; 11 bases fit TRBD1. Germline V CDR1 and CDR2: LNHDA, SQIVND (reference sequence). This CDR3 region has 16 residues. Unmatched junction bases numbered 6, after V lost 4 bases and J lost 7 bases. The CDR3 DNA reads TGTGCCAGTAGTACAGCCGGGACAGGGGGGAATTCACCCCTCCACTTT. It translates to CASSTAGTGGNSPLHF.

This chain uses TRBV5-6 with TRBJ2-5; no reliable D call. The V gene's germline CDR1 is SGHDT and CDR2 YYEEEE. This CDR3 is 15 amino acids long. The germline V and J ends were trimmed by 6 bases and 1 base, with 16 bases remaining between them. CDR3 sequence reads: CASTVLRLIQETQYF. CDR3 nucleotides: TGTGCCAGCACAGTCCTACGACTGATCCAAGAGACCCAGTACTTC.

The chain combines TRBV9 with TRBJ1-1; D not resolved. The CDR3 has 12 residues. Deletions cut 3 bases from V and 1 base from J, with 4 bases between. The germline gives CDR1 SGDLS, CDR2 YYNGEE. The CDR3 coding sequence is TGTGCCAGCAGCGGCGCGAACACTGAAGCTTTCTTT. Protein: CASSGANTEAFF. Looking up the rest from reference TRBV9 and TRBJ1-1 gives the full variable domain: DSGVTQTPKHLITATGQRVTLRCSPRSGDLSVYWYQQSLDQGLQFLIQYYNGEERAKGNILERFSAQQFPDLHSELNLSSLELGDSALYFCASSGANTEAFFGQGTRLTVV.

The chain links TRBV6-6 to TRBJ2-7; perhaps TRBD1 as D (5 bases). Trimming cost V 2 bases and J 5 bases, with 7 bases left between them. Germline V CDR1 and CDR2: MNHNY, SVGAGI (reference sequence). CDR3 size: 12 residues. The DNA of the CDR3 is TGTGCCAGCAGTTACGGGGCTGACGAGCAGTACTTC. This codes for CASSYGADEQYF.

This chain joins TRBV19 and TRBJ2-5; 7 nucleotides align to TRBD1. The J segment lost 2 bases and the V segment lost 8 bases, leaving 11 bases of the junction unmatched. Per germline, CDR1 LNHDA and CDR2 SQIVND (reference sequence). This CDR3 has 15 amino acids. The CDR3 DNA follows: TGTGCCAGTGGCCTCGGGACAGCCTTTCAAGAGACCCAGTACTTC. It specifies CASGLGTAFQETQYF.

The J gene is TRBJ1-1, the V gene TRBV6-1; no clear D gene. This CDR3 spans 14 amino acids. V was pared by 5 bases and J by 3 bases, with 13 bases between. Germline V gene data show CDR1 as MNHNS and CDR2 as SASEGT. CDR3 protein: CASSSTPGDTEAFF. As DNA, the CDR3 is TGTGCCAGCAGTTCGACCCCAGGCGACACTGAAGCTTTCTTT.

The chain uses TRBV9 and TRBJ1-2; D possibly corresponds to TRBD1 (5 bases). Germline V gene data show CDR1 as SGDLS and CDR2 as YYNGEE. The V gene lost 3 bases and the J gene lost 8 bases, with 17 bases spanning the gap. This CDR3 spans 14 amino acids. The CDR3 protein is CASSDGWQGSGYTF. As DNA, the CDR3 is TGTGCCAGCAGCGATGGGTGGCAGGGTAGCGGCTACACCTTC.